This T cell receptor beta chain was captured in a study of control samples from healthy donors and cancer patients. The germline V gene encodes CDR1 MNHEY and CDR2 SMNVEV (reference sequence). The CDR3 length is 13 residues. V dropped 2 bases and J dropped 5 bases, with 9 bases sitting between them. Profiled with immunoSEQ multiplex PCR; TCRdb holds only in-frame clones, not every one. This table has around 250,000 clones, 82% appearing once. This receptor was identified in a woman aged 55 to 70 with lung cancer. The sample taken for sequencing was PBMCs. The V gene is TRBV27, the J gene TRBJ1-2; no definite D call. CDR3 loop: CASSLRVGYGYTF. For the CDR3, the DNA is TGTGCCAGCAGTTTACGGGTTGGGTATGGCTACACCTTC.